This T cell receptor (beta chain) is drawn from a study of CD8+ T cells in alopecia areata. Reverse transcribed after extraction, RNA yielded cDNA as the sequencing template. The method was immunoSEQ multiplex PCR; TCRdb's version includes in-frame clones alone and lacks a portion of them. The sample lists over 150,000 clones, 53% occurring once. This clone was seen a single time. Its antigen is unknown. Study outcomes and limitations: More clonal than normal scalp was lesional scalp, particularly alopecia totalis/universalis. Uncertainty about whether baseline CD8+ expansion is linked to response remains, with one nonresponder. Many expanded lesional clones stayed in scalp and blood while on tofacitinib.

The treatment denotes: oral pan-JAK inhibitor, 5-10 mg twice daily. T lymphocytes (CD4+ and CD8+) were sorted from PBMCs. Germline CDR1 and CDR2: GTSNPN and SVGIG (reference sequence). V was trimmed by 8 bases and J by 3 bases, leaving 16 bases between them. This CDR3 is 13 amino acids long. The specimen comprised CD8+ T cells sorted from blood, sampled at week 24, from a patient treated with tofacitinib. The chain links TRBV30 to TRBJ1-1, with D perhaps TRBD1 (6 bases). The source of this sequence is a human donor with alopecia areata. As DNA, the CDR3 is TGTGCCAGATTAGGGGGAGAGGACACTGAAGCTTTCTTT. Translated, it gives CARLGGEDTEAFF.